These 31 T cell receptor beta chains originate from one sample sequenced in a study of T cells after posttransplantation cyclophosphamide. Treatment was busulfan-fludarabine conditioning, a marrow graft, and cyclophosphamide on days +3 and +4. Sequencing was performed with immunoSEQ multiplex PCR; in TCRdb, only in-frame clones are kept and a portion is missing. The sample gives roughly 9,800 clones, around 84% of which show up once; about 16% is in the top ten. The sequences come from PBMCs, collected 1,800 to 2,000 days after a stem cell transplant with posttransplant cyclophosphamide. These receptors came from a female patient in her thirties or forties who received an allogeneic stem cell transplant from a related donor, was CMV-positive, and had no GVHD. Some T cells may originate from the graft donor.

This rearrangement joins TRBV10-1 to TRBJ2-3; TRBD1 aligns across 10 bases. V was pared by 0 bases and J by 5 bases, with 8 bases of the junction left unmatched. CDR3 length: 17 residues. Germline lookup yields CDR1 WNHNN and CDR2 SYGVQD (reference sequence). CDR3 in amino acids: CASSESTGGFLGDTQYF. The CDR3 DNA follows: TGCGCCAGCAGTGAGTCGACAGGGGGCTTTTTGGGAGATACGCAGTATTTT.

V and J are TRBV4-1 and TRBJ1-1, with 7 bases matching TRBD1. Trimming removed 4 bases from V and 0 bases from J; junction bases left unmatched: 8. The CDR3 runs to 16 residues. Germline values: CDR1 MGHRA, CDR2 YSYEKL. This CDR3 is CASSPWGQHLNTEAFF. The DNA of the CDR3 is TGCGCCAGCAGCCCCTGGGGACAGCATCTGAACACTGAAGCTTTCTTT.

The chain carries TRBV19 and TRBJ2-7; D is unresolved. Trimming removed 5 bases at V and 0 bases at J, with 8 bases between. Germline V lookup: CDR1 LNHDA, CDR2 SQIVND (reference sequence). This CDR3 contains 13 residues. The CDR3 sequence: CASSYADSYEQYF. In DNA form, the CDR3 reads TGTGCCAGTAGTTACGCAGACTCCTACGAGCAGTACTTC.

The CDR3 loop is CASSPIPGQKETQYF. The CDR3 nucleotides read TGTGCCAGCAGCCCGATCCCGGGACAGAAAGAGACCCAGTACTTC. The chain recombines TRBV14 with TRBJ2-5, with 7 bases aligning to TRBD1. The CDR3 sequence is 15 residues long. Germline assignment: CDR1 SGHDN and CDR2 FVKESK. Unmatched junction bases numbered 8, after V lost 4 bases and J lost 3 bases.

This chain joins TRBV2 and TRBJ2-3; TRBD1 aligns across 7 bases. The CDR3 covers 16 residues. The ends lost 8 bases at V and 2 bases at J; junction bases unmatched: 13. Germline values: CDR1 SNHLY, CDR2 FYNNEI. The CDR3 bases are TGTGCCAGCCGACAATTGCGAACAGGGGTCACAGATACGCAGTATTTT. Amino acid sequence: CASRQLRTGVTDTQYF.

The gene calls are TRBV6-1 and TRBJ1-4; D is ambiguous. Between the trimmed V and J ends, which lost 0 bases and 7 bases, there was a span of 12 bases. The CDR3 consists of 15 residues. Germline V gene data show CDR1 as MNHNS and CDR2 as SASEGT. The CDR3: CASSEALGRREKLFF. As DNA, the CDR3 is TGTGCCAGCAGTGAAGCGTTGGGGAGACGTGAAAAACTGTTTTTT.

J is TRBJ1-5 and V is TRBV18; D call uncertain. The CDR3 is 13 residues long. Trimming stripped 5 bases from V and 5 bases from J, with 10 bases between. The germline CDR1 and CDR2 sequences are KGHSH and LQKENI. The CDR3 region has the DNA TGTGCCAGCTCAATCAGCGAAGATCAGCCCCAGCATTTT. It specifies CASSISEDQPQHF.

This chain joins TRBV5-1 and TRBJ2-7, with D possibly being TRBD2 (6 bases). The CDR3 contains 15 residues. Germline V CDR1 and CDR2: SGHRS, YFSETQ. V was cut by 6 bases and J by 6 bases, with 22 bases left in between. CDR3 sequence: CASKPVGGLQGEQYF. The CDR3 DNA reads as TGCGCCAGCAAACCTGTCGGGGGTTTGCAGGGCGAGCAGTACTTC.

V is TRBV11-2 and J is TRBJ2-7, with D maybe TRBD1 (6 bases). The germline CDR1 and CDR2 sequences are SGHAT and FQNNGV. V was shortened by 6 bases and J by 8 bases, with 14 bases between the two germline ends. The CDR3 loop spans 12 amino acids. Here the CDR3 reads CASSRDTRQQYF. As DNA, the CDR3 is TGTGCCAGCAGTCGGGACACCAGGCAGCAGTACTTC.

The rearrangement links TRBV19 to TRBJ1-1; no clear D. Looked up from germline, CDR1 is LNHDA and CDR2 is SQIVND (reference sequence). V lost 5 bases and J 1 base, leaving 17 bases between the germline ends. The CDR3 sequence is 16 residues long. CDR3 region: CASSFLPGEGNTEAFF. Here the CDR3 DNA reads TGTGCCAGTAGTTTCTTACCGGGAGAGGGGAACACTGAAGCTTTCTTT.

The gene calls are TRBV7-9 and TRBJ1-2; D is unclear. CDR3 length equals 13 residues. Germline loops: CDR1 SEHNR, CDR2 FQNEAQ (reference sequence). Trimming stripped 1 base from V and 4 bases from J, with 7 bases between. The CDR3, as DNA: TGTGCCAGCAGCTTAGGACACATCTATGGCTACACCTTC. Residues: CASSLGHIYGYTF.

V is TRBV5-4 and J is TRBJ1-1; D gene ambiguous. CDR1 and CDR2 from the germline V gene are SGHNT and YYREEE (reference sequence). This CDR3 is built from 15 residues. V was pared by 0 bases and J by 0 bases, with 9 bases between. The DNA for the CDR3 is TGTGCCAGCAGCTTGGAGGCAGGATTGAACACTGAAGCTTTCTTT. It specifies CASSLEAGLNTEAFF.

The V call is TRBV27, the J call TRBJ2-4; TRBD2 might be the D (6 bases). This CDR3 spans 12 amino acids. Per the germline V gene, CDR1 is MNHEY and CDR2 is SMNVEV (reference sequence). With 9 bases removed from V and 9 bases from J, the gap between germline ends came to 15 bases. As DNA, the CDR3 is TGTGCCAGTTTCGACACCGGGGGCATTCAGTACTTC. It encodes CASFDTGGIQYF.

The chain couples TRBV18 to TRBJ2-2; TRBD1 might be the D (5 bases). This CDR3 contains 18 residues. V was clipped by 3 bases and J by 0 bases, with 17 bases between them. Looked up from germline, CDR1 is KGHSH and CDR2 is LQKENI. The CDR3 sequence: CASSPTLMGPPNTGELFF. CDR3 sequence (DNA): TGTGCCAGCTCACCTACATTGATGGGGCCTCCGAACACCGGGGAGCTGTTTTTT.

CDR3 nucleotides: TGTGCCAGCAGTTTGGGACTAGGTAATGAGCAGTTCTTC. Its translation is CASSLGLGNEQFF. This chain links TRBV6-5 with TRBJ2-1; TRBD2 aligns across 8 bases. The CDR3 covers 13 residues. CDR1 and CDR2 from the germline V gene are MNHEY and SVGAGI. With 4 bases clipped from V and 7 bases from J, the junction kept 3 bases outside the gene matches.

The chain links TRBV7-3 to TRBJ2-6; 10 bases are shared with TRBD2. This CDR3 spans 19 amino acids. Germline V lookup: CDR1 SGHTA, CDR2 FQGTGA. The J segment lost 0 bases and the V segment lost 3 bases, leaving 8 bases of the junction unmatched. The CDR3 is CASSFLSGGYSSGANVLTF. The DNA of the CDR3 is TGTGCCAGCAGCTTCCTTAGCGGGGGGTACAGCTCTGGGGCCAACGTCCTGACTTTC.

The chain links TRBV14 to TRBJ1-6, with unresolved D. Trimming shortened V by 0 bases and J by 6 bases, and 6 bases separated the two germline ends. The CDR3 runs 14 residues. Germline CDR1 is SGHDN and CDR2 is FVKESK. The CDR3 bases are TGTGCCAGCAGCCAAGAAACAGCTAATTCACCCCTCCACTTT. Amino acid sequence: CASSQETANSPLHF.

This chain uses TRBV19 with TRBJ2-1; D gene uncertain. The CDR3 spans 14 residues. V was pared by 8 bases and J by 1 base, with 12 bases between. CDR1 and CDR2 from the germline V gene are LNHDA and SQIVND (reference sequence). The CDR3 DNA is TGTGCCAGTGCCCCCCTGCGATCCTACAATGAGCAGTTCTTC. It codes for CASAPLRSYNEQFF.

This clone was seen a single time. The chain is built from TRBV9 and TRBJ1-2; TRBD1 matches at 7 bases. CDR3 length: 15 residues. Germline V gene lookup returns CDR1 SGDLS and CDR2 YYNGEE. V shed 4 bases and J 0 bases; nucleotides not matched to a gene: 6. The CDR3 region is CASSNRDSPNYGYTF. The CDR3 DNA reads as TGTGCCAGCAGCAACCGGGACAGCCCTAACTATGGCTACACCTTC. The full variable domain, its missing parts supplied by reference TRBV9 and TRBJ1-2, is DSGVTQTPKHLITATGQRVTLRCSPRSGDLSVYWYQQSLDQGLQFLIQYYNGEERAKGNILERFSAQQFPDLHSELNLSSLELGDSALYFCASSNRDSPNYGYTFGSGTRLTVV.

The genes are TRBV29-1 and TRBJ1-2; D might be TRBD1 (5 bases). The CDR3 totals 13 residues. Germline-derived CDR1 and CDR2 are SQVTM and ANQGSEA. The V end was cut by 2 bases, the J end by 4 bases, with 11 bases between. This CDR3 reads CSVERGIGYGYTF. In DNA, the CDR3 is TGCAGCGTTGAACGGGGGATCGGCTATGGCTACACCTTC.

The chain is built from TRBV7-6 and TRBJ2-2, with D possibly TRBD2 on 5 matching bases. The CDR3 contains 18 residues. Per the germline V gene, CDR1 is SGHVS and CDR2 is FNYEAQ. V dropped 0 bases and J dropped 3 bases, with 17 bases sitting between them. The CDR3 is CASSLAEVSPSDTGELFF. As DNA, the CDR3 is TGTGCCAGCAGCTTAGCGGAGGTTAGCCCCTCGGACACCGGGGAGCTGTTTTTT. The full variable domain, with the rest looked up from reference TRBV7-6 and TRBJ2-2, is GAGVSQSPRYKVTKRGQDVALRCDPISGHVSLYWYRQALGQGPEFLTYFNYEAQQDKSGLPNDRFSAERPEGSISTLTIQRTEQRDSAMYRCASSLAEVSPSDTGELFFGEGSRLTVL.

The sample holds a few counts of this clone. The V gene is TRBV6-1, the J gene TRBJ1-1, with D unresolved. Trimming stripped 3 bases from V and 4 bases from J, with 9 bases between. This CDR3 has 13 residues. Germline CDR1 reads MNHNS; CDR2 reads SASEGT. CDR3 sequence (DNA): TGTGCCAGCAGTGAGACTACCCCCACTGAAGCTTTCTTT. Translated: CASSETTPTEAFF.

This clone turned up a few times. This chain links TRBV6-4 with TRBJ2-1, with D possibly being TRBD2 (7 bases). CDR1 MRHNA and CDR2 SNTAGT come from the germline V gene. The CDR3 contains 15 residues. Between the trimmed V and J ends, which lost 0 bases and 6 bases, there was a span of 12 bases. The CDR3 bases are TGTGCCAGCAGTGACTCAGGGGGGGGTTCCAATGAGCAGTTCTTC. This sequence encodes CASSDSGGGSNEQFF.

This sequence joins TRBV5-1 and TRBJ1-1; 11 nucleotides match TRBD1. The V and J ends lost 4 bases and 11 bases, in that order; junction bases with no gene match: 7. This CDR3 has 13 amino acids. The germline V gene encodes CDR1 SGHRS and CDR2 YFSETQ. In DNA form, the CDR3 reads TGCGCCAGCAGCGACGGACAGGGGGCCTGGGCTTTCTTT. This translates into CASSDGQGAWAFF.

The chain links TRBV7-2 to TRBJ2-5; D is possibly TRBD2 (6 bases). CDR1 and CDR2 from the germline V gene are SGHTA and FQGNSA. CDR3 length: 14 amino acids. Trimming left V 5 bases short and J 8 bases short, with 18 bases between. The CDR3 DNA follows: TGTGCCAGCAGCCCATACCCGGGAGTTACAACCCAGTACTTC. This gives the protein CASSPYPGVTTQYF.

J is TRBJ2-1 and V is TRBV27; 8 positions match TRBD1. Trimming removed 0 bases from V and 8 bases from J; junction bases left unmatched: 9. From germline, CDR1 is MNHEY and CDR2 SMNVEV (reference sequence). There are 16 residues in the CDR3. CDR3 DNA: TGTGCCAGCAGTTTATCTAGGACAGGGAGCTGGGATGAGCAGTTCTTC. It yields the protein CASSLSRTGSWDEQFF.

The V and J genes are TRBV5-4 and TRBJ1-1; no firm D call. CDR1 is SGHNT, CDR2 YYREEE, per germline (reference sequence). Trimming stripped 4 bases from V and 8 bases from J, with 18 bases between. The CDR3 consists of 14 residues. CDR3 sequence: CASSIDPRSGEAFF. CDR3 bases: TGTGCCAGCAGCATTGATCCACGATCAGGAGAAGCTTTCTTT.

This clone was seen a handful of times. The chain is built from TRBV6-5 and TRBJ2-2; 8 bases are a match to TRBD1. Germline V lookup: CDR1 MNHEY, CDR2 SVGAGI. V lost 5 bases and J lost 7; bases outside the gene matches: 9. CDR3 length: 15 residues. The CDR3 DNA follows: TGTGCCAGCAGTCTAGGACAGGGTTTTCGCGGGGAGCTGTTTTTT. Translated, it gives CASSLGQGFRGELFF.

This clone was observed a handful of times. The chain employs TRBV19 and TRBJ1-1; D remains ambiguous. Germline CDR1 is LNHDA and CDR2 is SQIVND (reference sequence). V gave up 6 bases and J gave up 0 bases, with 8 bases separating them. The CDR3 runs 13 residues. The CDR3 sequence is CASSPTVNTEAFF. The CDR3 nucleotides read TGTGCCAGTAGCCCGACTGTGAACACTGAAGCTTTCTTT.

The J gene is TRBJ1-2, the V gene TRBV11-2; D might be TRBD1 (5 bases). Trimming left V 1 base short and J 4 bases short, with 7 bases between. The germline CDR1 and CDR2 sequences are SGHAT and FQNNGV. The CDR3 has 13 residues. CDR3 coding DNA: TGTGCCAGCAGCTTAGGACAGCCCTATGGCTACACCTTC. Translating gives CASSLGQPYGYTF.

The J gene is TRBJ2-3, the V gene TRBV7-6, with 13 bases fitting TRBD2. The CDR3 has 20 residues. Germline CDR1 SGHVS, CDR2 FNYEAQ. V was pared by 4 bases and J by 3 bases, with 16 bases of the junction left unmatched. Here the CDR3 DNA reads TGTGCCAGCAGCTCCCGGACTAGCGGGGGCCCATCTACGCCTACAGATACGCAGTATTTT. It encodes CASSSRTSGGPSTPTDTQYF.